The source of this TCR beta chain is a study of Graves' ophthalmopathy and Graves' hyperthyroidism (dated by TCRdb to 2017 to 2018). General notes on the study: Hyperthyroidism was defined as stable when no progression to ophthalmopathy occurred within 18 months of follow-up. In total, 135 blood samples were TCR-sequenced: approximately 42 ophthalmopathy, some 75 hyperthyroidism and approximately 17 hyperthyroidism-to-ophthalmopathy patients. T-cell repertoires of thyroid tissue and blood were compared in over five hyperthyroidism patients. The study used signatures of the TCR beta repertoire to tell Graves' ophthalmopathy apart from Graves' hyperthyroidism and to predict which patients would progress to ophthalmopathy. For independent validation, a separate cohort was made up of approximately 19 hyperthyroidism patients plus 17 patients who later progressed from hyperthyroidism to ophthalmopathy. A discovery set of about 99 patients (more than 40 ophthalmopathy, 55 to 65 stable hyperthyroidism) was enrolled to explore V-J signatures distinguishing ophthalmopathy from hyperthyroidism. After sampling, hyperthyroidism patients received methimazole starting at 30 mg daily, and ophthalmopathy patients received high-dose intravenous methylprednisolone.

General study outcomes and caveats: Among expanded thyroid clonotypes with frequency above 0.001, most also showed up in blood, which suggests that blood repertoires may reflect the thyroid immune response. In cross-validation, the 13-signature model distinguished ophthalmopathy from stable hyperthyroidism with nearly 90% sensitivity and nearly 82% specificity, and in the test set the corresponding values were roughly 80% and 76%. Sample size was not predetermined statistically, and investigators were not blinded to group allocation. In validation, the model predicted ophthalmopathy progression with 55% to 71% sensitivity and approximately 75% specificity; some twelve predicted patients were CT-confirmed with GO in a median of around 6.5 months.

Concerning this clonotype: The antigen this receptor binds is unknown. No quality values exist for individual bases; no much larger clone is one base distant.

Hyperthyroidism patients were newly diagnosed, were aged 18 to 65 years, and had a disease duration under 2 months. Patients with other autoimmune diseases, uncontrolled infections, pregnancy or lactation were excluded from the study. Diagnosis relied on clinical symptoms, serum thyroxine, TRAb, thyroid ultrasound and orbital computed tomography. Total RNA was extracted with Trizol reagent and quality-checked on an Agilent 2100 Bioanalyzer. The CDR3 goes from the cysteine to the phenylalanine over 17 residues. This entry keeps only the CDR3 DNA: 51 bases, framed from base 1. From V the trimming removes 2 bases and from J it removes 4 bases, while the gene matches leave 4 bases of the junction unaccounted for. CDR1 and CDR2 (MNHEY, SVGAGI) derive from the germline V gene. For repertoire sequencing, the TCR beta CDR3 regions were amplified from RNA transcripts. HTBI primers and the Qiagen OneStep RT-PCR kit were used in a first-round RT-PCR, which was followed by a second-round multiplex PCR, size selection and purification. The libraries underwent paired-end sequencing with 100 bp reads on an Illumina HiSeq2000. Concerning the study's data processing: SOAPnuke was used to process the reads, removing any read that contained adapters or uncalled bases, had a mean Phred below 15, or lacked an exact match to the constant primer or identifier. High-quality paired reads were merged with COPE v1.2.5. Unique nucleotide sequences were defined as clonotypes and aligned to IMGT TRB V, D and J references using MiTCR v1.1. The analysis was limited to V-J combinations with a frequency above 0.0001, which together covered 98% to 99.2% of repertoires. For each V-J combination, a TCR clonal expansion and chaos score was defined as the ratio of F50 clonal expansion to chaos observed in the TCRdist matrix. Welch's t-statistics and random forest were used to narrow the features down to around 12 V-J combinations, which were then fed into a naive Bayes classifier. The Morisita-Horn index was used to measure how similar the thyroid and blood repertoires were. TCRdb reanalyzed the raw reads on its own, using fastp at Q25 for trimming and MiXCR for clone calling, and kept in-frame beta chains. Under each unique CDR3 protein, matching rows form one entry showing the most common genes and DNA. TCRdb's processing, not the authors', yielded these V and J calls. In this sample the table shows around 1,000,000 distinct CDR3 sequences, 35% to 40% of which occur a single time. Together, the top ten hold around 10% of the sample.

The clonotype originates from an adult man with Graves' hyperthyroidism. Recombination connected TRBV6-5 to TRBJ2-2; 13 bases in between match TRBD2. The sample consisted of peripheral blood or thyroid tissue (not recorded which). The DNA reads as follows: TGTGCCAGCAGTTACCGTGGACTAGCGGGAGCCACCGGGGAGCTGTTTTTT. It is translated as CASSYRGLAGATGELFF.